This T cell receptor (beta chain) was captured by sequencing in a study of shared clonotypes between healthy human individuals. Germline CDR1 reads MRHNA; CDR2 reads SNTAGT. The CDR3 has 14 amino acids. The V gene end was trimmed by 2 bases and the J gene end by 3 bases; junction bases not matched to a gene: 0. This clone has just a few counts. Assay used: immunoSEQ multiplex PCR; TCRdb lists only in-frame clones, some missing. The data show 950,000 to 1,200,000 clones, approximately 80% seen once. Sequences were obtained from memory CD4+ T cells from PBMCs. Noted subset: CD45RA-negative fraction. The TCR originated in a man younger than 30 in good health. Some clones in this sample may be carry-over from other donors' samples. The gene calls are TRBV6-4 and TRBJ2-2, with 7 bases that match TRBD2. The CDR3 sequence is CASSDGRDTGELFF. DNA of the CDR3: TGTGCCAGCAGTGACGGGAGGGACACCGGGGAGCTGTTTTTT.